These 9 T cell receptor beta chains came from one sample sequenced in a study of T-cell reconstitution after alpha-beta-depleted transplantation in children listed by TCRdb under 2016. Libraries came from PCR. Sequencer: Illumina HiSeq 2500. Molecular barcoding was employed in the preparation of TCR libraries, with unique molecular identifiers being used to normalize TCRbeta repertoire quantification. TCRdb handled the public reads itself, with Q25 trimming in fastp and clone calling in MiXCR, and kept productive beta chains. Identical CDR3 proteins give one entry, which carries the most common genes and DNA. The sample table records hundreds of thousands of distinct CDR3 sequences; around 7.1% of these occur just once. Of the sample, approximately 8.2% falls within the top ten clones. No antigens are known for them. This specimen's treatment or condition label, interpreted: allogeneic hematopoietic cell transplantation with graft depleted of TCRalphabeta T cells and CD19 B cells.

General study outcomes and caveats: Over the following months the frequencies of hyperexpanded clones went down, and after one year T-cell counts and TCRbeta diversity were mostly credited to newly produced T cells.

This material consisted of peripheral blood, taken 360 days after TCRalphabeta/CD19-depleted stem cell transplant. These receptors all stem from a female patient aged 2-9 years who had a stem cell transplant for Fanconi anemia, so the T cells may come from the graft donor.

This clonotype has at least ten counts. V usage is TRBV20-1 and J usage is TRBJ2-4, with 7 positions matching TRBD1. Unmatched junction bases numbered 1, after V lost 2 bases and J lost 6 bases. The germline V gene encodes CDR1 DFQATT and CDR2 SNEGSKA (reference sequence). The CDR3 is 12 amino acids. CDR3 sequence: CSARQGVNIQYF. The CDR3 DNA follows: TGCAGTGCTAGACAGGGGGTAAACATTCAGTACTTC.

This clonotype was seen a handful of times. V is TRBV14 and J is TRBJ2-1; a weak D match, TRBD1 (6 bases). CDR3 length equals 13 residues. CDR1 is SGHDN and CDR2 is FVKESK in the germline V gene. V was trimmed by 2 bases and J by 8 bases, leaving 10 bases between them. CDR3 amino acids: CASSQFRGYEQFF. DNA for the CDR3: TGTGCCAGCAGCCAATTCAGGGGCTATGAGCAGTTCTTC.

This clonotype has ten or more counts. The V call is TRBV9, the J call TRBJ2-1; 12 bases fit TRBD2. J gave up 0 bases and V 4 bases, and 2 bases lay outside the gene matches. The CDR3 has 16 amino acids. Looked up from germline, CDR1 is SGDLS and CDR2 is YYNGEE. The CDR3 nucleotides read TGTGCCAGCAGCTGGACTAGCGGGGTCTCCTACAATGAGCAGTTCTTC. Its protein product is CASSWTSGVSYNEQFF.

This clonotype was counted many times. CDR3 region: CASSSGTSSGDTDTQYF. In nucleotides, the CDR3 is TGCGCCAGCAGCAGCGGGACTAGCAGCGGTGACACAGATACGCAGTATTTT. J is TRBJ2-3 and V is TRBV5-1, with 9 bases fitting TRBD2. This CDR3 region has 17 residues. Germline CDR1 SGHRS, CDR2 YFSETQ. The J segment lost 2 bases and the V segment lost 4 bases, leaving 11 bases of the junction unmatched.

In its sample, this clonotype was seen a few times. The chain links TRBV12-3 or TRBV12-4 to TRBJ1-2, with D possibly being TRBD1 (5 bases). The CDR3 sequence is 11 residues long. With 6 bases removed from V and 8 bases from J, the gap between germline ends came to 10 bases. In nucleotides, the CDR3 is TGTGCCAGCAGGGGGGGGGGAGGCTACACCTTC. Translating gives CASRGGGGYTF.

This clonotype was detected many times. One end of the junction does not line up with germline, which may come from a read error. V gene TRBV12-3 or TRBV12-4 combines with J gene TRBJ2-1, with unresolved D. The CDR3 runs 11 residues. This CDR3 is CASSSNNEQFF. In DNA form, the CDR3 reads TGTGCCAGCAGCTCCAACAATGAGCAGTTCTTC.

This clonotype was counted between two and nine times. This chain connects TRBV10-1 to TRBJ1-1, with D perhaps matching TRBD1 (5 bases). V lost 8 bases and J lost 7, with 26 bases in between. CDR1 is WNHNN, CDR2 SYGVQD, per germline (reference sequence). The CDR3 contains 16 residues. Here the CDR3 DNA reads TGCGCCAGCCTCAAGGCCCCAGTGGGGCCCGGGGATGAAGCTTTCTTT. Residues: CASLKAPVGPGDEAFF.

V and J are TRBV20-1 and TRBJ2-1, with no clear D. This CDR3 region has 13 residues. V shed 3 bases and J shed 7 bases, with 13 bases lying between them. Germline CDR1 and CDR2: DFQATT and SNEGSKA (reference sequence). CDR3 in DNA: TGCAGTGCTAGGACAATATCGAGAAATGAGCAGTTCTTC. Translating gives CSARTISRNEQFF.

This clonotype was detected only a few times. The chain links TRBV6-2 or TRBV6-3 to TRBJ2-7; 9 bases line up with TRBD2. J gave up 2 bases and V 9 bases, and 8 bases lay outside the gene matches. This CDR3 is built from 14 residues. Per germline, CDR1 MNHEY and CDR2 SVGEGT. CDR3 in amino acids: CASTLAGEAYEQYF. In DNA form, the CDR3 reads TGTGCCAGTACTTTAGCGGGAGAAGCCTACGAGCAGTACTTC.